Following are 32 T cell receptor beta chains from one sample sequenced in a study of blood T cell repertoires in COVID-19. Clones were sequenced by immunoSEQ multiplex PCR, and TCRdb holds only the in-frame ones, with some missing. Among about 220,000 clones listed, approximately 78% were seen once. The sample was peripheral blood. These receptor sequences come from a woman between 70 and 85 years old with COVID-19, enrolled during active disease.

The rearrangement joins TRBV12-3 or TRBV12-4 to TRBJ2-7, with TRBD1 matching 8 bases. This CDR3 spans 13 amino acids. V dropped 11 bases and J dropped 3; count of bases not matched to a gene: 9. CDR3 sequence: CASSWDRFYEQYF. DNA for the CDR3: TGTGCCTCTAGCTGGGACAGGTTCTACGAGCAGTACTTC.

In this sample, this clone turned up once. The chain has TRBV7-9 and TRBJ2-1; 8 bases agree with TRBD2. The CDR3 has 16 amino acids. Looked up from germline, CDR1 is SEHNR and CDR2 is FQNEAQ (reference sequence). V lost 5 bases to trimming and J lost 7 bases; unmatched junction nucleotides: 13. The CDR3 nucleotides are TGTGCCAGCAGCCCTACCGGGACTAGAGGTCAGAATGAGCAGTTCTTC. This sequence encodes CASSPTGTRGQNEQFF.

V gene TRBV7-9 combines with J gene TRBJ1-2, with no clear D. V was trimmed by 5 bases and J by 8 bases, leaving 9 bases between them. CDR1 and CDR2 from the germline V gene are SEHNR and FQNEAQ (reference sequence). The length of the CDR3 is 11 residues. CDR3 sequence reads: CASSRVIGYTF. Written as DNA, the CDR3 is TGTGCCAGCAGCCGAGTAATAGGCTACACCTTC.

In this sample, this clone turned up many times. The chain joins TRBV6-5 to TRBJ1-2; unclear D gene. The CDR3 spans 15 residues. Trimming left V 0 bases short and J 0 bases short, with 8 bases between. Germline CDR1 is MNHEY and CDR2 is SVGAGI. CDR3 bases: TGTGCCAGCAGTTACTCGTCCCAATCTAACTATGGCTACACCTTC. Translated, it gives CASSYSSQSNYGYTF.

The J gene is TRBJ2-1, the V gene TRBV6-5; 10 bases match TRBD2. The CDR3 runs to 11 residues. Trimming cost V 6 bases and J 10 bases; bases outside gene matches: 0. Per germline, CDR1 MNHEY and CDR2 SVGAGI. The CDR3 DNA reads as TGTGCCAGCAGGGGACTAGCGGAGCAGTTCTTC. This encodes CASRGLAEQFF.

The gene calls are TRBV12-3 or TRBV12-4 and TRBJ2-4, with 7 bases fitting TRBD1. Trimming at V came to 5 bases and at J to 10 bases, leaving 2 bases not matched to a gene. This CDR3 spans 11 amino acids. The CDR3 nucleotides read TGTGCCAGCAGTAGGGGGCAGATTCAGTACTTC. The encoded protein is CASSRGQIQYF.

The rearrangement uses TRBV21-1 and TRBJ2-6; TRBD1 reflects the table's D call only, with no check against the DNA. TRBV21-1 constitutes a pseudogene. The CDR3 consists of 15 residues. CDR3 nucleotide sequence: TGTGCCAGCAGCACAGGGTTCTCTGGGGCCAACGTCCTGACTTTC. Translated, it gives CASSTGFSGANVLTF.

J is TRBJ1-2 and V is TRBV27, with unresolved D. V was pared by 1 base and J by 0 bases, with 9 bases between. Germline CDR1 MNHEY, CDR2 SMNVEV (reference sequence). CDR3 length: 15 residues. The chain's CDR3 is CASSLYRYSNYGYTF. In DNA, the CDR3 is TGTGCCAGCAGTTTATACCGGTATTCTAACTATGGCTACACCTTC.

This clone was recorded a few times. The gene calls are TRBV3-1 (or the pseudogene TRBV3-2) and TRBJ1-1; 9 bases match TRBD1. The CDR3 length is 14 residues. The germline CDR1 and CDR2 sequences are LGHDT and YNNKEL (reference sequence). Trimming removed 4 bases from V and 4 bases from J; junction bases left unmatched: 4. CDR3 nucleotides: TGTGCCAGCAGCCTAGGACAGGGGATCACTGAAGCTTTCTTT. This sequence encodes CASSLGQGITEAFF.

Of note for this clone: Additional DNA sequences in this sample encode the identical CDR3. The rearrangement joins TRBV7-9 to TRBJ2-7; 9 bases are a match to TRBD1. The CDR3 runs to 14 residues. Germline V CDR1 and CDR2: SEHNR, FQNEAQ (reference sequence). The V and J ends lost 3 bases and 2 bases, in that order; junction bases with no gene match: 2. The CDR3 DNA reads TGTGCCAGCAGCTTTCGACAGGGGGCCTACGAGCAGTACTTC. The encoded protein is CASSFRQGAYEQYF.

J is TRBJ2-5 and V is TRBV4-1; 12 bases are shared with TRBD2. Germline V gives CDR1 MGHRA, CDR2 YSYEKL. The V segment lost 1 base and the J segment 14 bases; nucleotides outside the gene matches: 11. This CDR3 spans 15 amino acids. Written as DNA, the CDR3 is TGCGCCAGCAGCCAAGTGGCTAGCGGGAGGGCCGGCGGATACTTC. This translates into CASSQVASGRAGGYF.

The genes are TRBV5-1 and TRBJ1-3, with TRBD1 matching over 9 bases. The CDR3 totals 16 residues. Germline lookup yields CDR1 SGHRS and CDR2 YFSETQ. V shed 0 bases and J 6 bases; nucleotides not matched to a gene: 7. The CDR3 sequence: CASSLEGQGVKNTIYF. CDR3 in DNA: TGCGCCAGCAGCTTGGAGGGACAGGGAGTGAAAAACACCATATATTTT.

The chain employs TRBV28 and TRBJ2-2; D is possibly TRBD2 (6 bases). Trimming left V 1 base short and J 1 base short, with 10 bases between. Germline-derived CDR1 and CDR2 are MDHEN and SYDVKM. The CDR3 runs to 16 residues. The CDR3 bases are TGTGCCAGCAGTTTATCGGGAGTTTTGAACACCGGGGAGCTGTTTTTT. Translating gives CASSLSGVLNTGELFF.

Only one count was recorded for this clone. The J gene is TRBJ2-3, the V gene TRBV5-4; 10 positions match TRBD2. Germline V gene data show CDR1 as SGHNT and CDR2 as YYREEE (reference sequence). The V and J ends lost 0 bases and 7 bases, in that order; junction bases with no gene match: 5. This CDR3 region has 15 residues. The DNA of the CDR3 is TGTGCCAGCAGCTTGGCGGCTAGCGGGAGTAATACGCAGTATTTT. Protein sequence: CASSLAASGSNTQYF.

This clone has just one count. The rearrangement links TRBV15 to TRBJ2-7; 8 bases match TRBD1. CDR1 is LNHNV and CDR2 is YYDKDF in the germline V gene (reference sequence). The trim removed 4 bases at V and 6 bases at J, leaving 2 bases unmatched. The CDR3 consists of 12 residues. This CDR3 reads CATSTQGGEQYF. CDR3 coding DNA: TGTGCCACCAGCACACAGGGGGGCGAGCAGTACTTC.

CDR3 residues: CASSSRLARSYNEQFF. CDR3 coding DNA: TGTGCCAGCAGTTCCAGACTAGCGCGATCCTACAATGAGCAGTTCTTC. The J gene is TRBJ2-1, the V gene TRBV28; 8 bases are a match to TRBD2. This CDR3 spans 16 amino acids. V was pared by 4 bases and J by 1 base, with 6 bases of the junction left unmatched. Germline V CDR1 and CDR2: MDHEN, SYDVKM.

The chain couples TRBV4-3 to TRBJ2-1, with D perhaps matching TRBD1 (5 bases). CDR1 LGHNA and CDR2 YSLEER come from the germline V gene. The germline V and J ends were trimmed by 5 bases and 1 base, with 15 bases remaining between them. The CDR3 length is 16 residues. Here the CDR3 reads CASSTQFSGSYNEQFF. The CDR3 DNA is TGCGCCAGCAGCACTCAGTTTTCAGGGTCCTACAATGAGCAGTTCTTC.

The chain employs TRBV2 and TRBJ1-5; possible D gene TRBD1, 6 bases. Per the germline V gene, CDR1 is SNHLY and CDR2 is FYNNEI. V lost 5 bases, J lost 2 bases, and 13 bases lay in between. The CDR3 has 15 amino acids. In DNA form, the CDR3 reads TGTGCCAGCAGTCTACAGGGCCGGGGCAATCAGCCCCAGCATTTT. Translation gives CASSLQGRGNQPQHF.

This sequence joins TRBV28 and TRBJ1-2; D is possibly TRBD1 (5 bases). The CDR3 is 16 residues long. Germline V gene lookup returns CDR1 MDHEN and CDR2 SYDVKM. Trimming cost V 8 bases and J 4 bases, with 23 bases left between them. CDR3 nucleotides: TGTGCCAGCTATTCCGCCTGGGGGGGTGGTATCTATGGCTACACCTTC. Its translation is CASYSAWGGGIYGYTF.

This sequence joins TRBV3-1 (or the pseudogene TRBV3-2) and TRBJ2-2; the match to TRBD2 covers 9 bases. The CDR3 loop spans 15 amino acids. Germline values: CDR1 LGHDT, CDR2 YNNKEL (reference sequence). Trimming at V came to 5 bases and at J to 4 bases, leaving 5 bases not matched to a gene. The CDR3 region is CASSLAGEGTGELFF. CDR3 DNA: TGTGCCAGCAGCTTAGCGGGAGAGGGCACCGGGGAGCTGTTTTTT.

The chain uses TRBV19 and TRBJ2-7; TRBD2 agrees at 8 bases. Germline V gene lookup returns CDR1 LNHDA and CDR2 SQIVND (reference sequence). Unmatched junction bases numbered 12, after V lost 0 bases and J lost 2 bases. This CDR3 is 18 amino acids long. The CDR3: CASSIDLFSGTNPYEQYF. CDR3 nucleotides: TGTGCCAGTAGTATAGATCTTTTTAGCGGGACTAATCCCTACGAGCAGTACTTC.

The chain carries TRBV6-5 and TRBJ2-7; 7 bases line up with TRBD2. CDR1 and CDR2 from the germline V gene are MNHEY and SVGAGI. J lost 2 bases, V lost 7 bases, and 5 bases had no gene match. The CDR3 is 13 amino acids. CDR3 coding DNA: TGTGCCAGCAAAGCGGGACTAACCTACGAGCAGTACTTC. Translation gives CASKAGLTYEQYF.

CDR3 amino acids: CASSRDRYYEQYF. DNA of the CDR3: TGTGCCAGCAGCCGGGACAGGTACTACGAGCAGTACTTC. J is TRBJ2-7 and V is TRBV7-8, with 8 bases fitting TRBD1. Germline V gene lookup returns CDR1 SGHVS and CDR2 FQNEAQ. CDR3 length: 13 residues. With 5 bases clipped from V and 3 bases from J, the junction kept 3 bases outside the gene matches.

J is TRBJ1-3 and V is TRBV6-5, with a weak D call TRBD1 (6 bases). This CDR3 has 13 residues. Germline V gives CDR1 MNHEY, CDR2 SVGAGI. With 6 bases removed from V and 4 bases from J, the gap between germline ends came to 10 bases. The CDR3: CASRGTTGNTIYF. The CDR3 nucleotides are TGTGCCAGCAGAGGGACAACAGGAAACACCATATATTTT.

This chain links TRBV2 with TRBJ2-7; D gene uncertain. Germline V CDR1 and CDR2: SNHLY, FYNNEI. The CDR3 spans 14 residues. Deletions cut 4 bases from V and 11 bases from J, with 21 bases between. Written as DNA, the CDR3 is TGTGCCAGCAGTGGACTGGGTGCACGAAACCAGAAGTACTTC. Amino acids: CASSGLGARNQKYF.

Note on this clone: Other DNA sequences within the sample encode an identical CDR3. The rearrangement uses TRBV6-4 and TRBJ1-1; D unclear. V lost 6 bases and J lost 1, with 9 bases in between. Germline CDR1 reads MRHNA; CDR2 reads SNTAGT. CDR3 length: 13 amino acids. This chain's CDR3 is CASSVQENTEAFF. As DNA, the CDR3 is TGTGCCAGCAGCGTCCAGGAGAACACTGAAGCTTTCTTT.

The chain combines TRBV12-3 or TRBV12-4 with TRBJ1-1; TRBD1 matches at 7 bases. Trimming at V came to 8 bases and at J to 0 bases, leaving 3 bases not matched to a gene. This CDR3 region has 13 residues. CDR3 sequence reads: CASQGQMNTEAFF. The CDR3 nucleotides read TGTGCCAGCCAGGGACAGATGAACACTGAAGCTTTCTTT.

The CDR3 DNA follows: TGTGCCAGCACCCCCGGGCGGAGGGGTGGCTACACCTTC. It codes for CASTPGRRGGYTF. The chain combines TRBV6-5 with TRBJ1-2, with D maybe TRBD1 (5 bases). CDR3 length equals 13 residues. Germline V CDR1 and CDR2: MNHEY, SVGAGI. Deletions cut 7 bases from V and 7 bases from J, with 16 bases between.

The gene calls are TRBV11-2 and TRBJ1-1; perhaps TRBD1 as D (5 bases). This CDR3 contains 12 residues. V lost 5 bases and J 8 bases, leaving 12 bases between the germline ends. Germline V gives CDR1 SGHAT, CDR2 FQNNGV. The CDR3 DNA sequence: TGTGCCAGCAGCCCGGGCAGGGCAGAAGCTTTCTTT. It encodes CASSPGRAEAFF.

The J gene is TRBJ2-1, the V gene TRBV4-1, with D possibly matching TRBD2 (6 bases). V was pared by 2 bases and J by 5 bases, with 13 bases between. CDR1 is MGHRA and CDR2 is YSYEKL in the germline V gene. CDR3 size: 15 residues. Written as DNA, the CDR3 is TGCGCCAGCAGCCAAATACTAGCTAAGAACAATGAGCAGTTCTTC. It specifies CASSQILAKNNEQFF.

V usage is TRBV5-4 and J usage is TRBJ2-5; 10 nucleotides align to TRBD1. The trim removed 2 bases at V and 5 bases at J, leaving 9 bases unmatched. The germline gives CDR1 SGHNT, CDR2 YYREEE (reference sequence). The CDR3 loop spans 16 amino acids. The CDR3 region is CASSFFRGTGEETQYF. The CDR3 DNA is TGTGCCAGCAGCTTCTTCAGGGGGACAGGGGAGGAGACCCAGTACTTC.

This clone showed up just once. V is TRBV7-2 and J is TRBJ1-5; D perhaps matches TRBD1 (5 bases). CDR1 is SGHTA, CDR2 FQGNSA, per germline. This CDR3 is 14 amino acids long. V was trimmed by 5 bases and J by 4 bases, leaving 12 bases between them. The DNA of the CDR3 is TGTGCCAGCAGCCGTGGCGGGGGGAATCAGCCCCAGCATTTT. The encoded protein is CASSRGGGNQPQHF.